Detailed here is one TCR beta chain. The sample is drawn from a study of blood T cell repertoires in COVID-19. Study-wide context: Acute-phase and convalescent COVID-19 samples originated in the United States, Italy and Spain. The cDNA or gDNA used as material had been derived from T cells, B-cell-depleted T cells, or PBMCs.

Per the original data handling: How many nucleated cells were present was estimated from reference gene primer amplification. Here immunoSEQ multiplex PCR was the method, and the copy in TCRdb shows in-frame clones only, minus some. For V, J and clone size, that table is used; D and trimming come from the DNA. The table lists 55,000 to 90,000 clones, approximately 86% of them singletons. The sample consisted of peripheral blood. The sequence derives from a man in his sixties or seventies with active COVID-19.

The CDR3 coding sequence is TGTGCCAGCACCGCCCGGCTAGCGGGAGCCCCCGAGCAGTACTTC. Encoded protein: CASTARLAGAPEQYF. The chain employs TRBV6-5 and TRBJ2-7, with 10 nucleotides matching TRBD2. Germline V gene sequence: CDR1 MNHEY, CDR2 SVGAGI. The CDR3 spans 15 residues. V was pared by 7 bases and J by 6 bases, with 12 bases of the junction left unmatched.